Sequencing of this T cell receptor (beta chain) was carried out in a study of post-analysis software for immune sequencing data. Study-level results: Patients with multiple sclerosis recorded significantly lower normalized Chao1 diversity than controls, the study found. About five TRBV segments, including TRBV5-6, TRBV5-1 and TRBV20-1, were more frequent in patients than controls.

Unique molecular identifiers were built into the TCR beta cDNA libraries. In TCRdb, the PCR reads were re-called with MiXCR into one record per CDR3 protein. Seen here are roughly 730,000 distinct CDR3 sequences, 25% to 30% observed once, and the top ten hold about 0.5%. Per germline, CDR1 SGHDT and CDR2 YYEEEE. CDR3 size: 16 residues. V dropped 2 bases and J dropped 3 bases, with 16 bases sitting between them. This clonotype was counted a few times. Antigen: not known. This clonotype originated in a girl aged 5-17 years with multiple sclerosis. Sequencing was carried out using blood. This chain connects TRBV5-6 to TRBJ2-3; no clear D gene. The CDR3 protein is CASSLPGRSLTDTQYF. For the CDR3, the DNA is TGTGCCAGCAGCTTACCAGGCAGGAGTTTGACAGATACGCAGTATTTT.